This section outlines one TCR beta chain sequence together with its context. Its matching antigen is unknown. Trimming pared 2 bases from V and 0 bases from J, leaving 12 bases between. The CDR3 sequence is 16 residues long. Germline-derived CDR1 and CDR2 are LGHNA and YSLEER. Assay used: immunoSEQ multiplex PCR; TCRdb lists only in-frame clones, some missing. The sample shows 66,000 or so clones, less than 85% of them seen only once. These data originate in a study of T cell responses to AZD1222 COVID-19 vaccine. Study-level results: Donors were mostly white British, more females; clonal diversity possibly underestimated. A reported finding is that nearly half of spike-specific TCRs target unmutated variant regions. After the peak T cell response, and only then, were repertoires sampled.

The specimen comprised peripheral blood, sampled on day 0 of MenACWY control vaccination. This clonotype was sampled from an adult in good health. The chain joins TRBV4-3 to TRBJ2-3; D is possibly TRBD1 or TRBD2 (5 bases each). The CDR3: CASSQTVGASTDTQYF. Written as DNA, the CDR3 is TGCGCCAGCAGCCAAACCGTCGGGGCAAGCACAGATACGCAGTATTTT.